This TCR beta chain is drawn from a study of blood T cell repertoires in COVID-19 (dated by TCRdb to the early 2020s). Regarding the complete study: The collaborator samples originated in the United States, Italy and Spain and spanned the acute and convalescent phases of COVID-19. The material from the prospective study consisted of cDNA or gDNA derived from T cells, B-cell-depleted T cells, or PBMCs. The dataset comprised deeply sampled blood TCRbeta repertoires from subjects exposed to, actively infected with, or recovered from COVID-19. The repertoires were released in a freely available public database intended as a resource for research on the immune response to SARS-CoV-2. Samples came from the ongoing ImmuneRACE study (first 160 participants) plus 1,254 subjects from 6 global collaborators. Nearly every sample came with metadata listing a de-identified subject ID, COVID-19 status, age in years and sex. Where HLA class I and class II types were available, the types were taken from metadata supplied by the sample provider, not from assay-based typing. What the study reported, not specific to this receptor: Clinical and demographic metadata were provided uncurated, with the amount varying by source and participant.

As to this clone: What antigen it recognizes has not been identified. No quality values exist for individual bases; no much larger clone is one base distant.

The immunoSEQ Assay, a bias-controlled multiplex PCR, was used to amplify TCRbeta CDR3 regions from genomic DNA. In the authors' own workflow: Nucleated cell counts per sample were estimated from amplification of reference gene primers within the assay. To quantify the absolute abundance of each unique TCRbeta CDR3 rearrangement, sequence reads were collapsed and filtered. For each sample, productive Simpson clonality was calculated as the square root of Simpson's diversity index across productive rearrangements. Sourced from immuneACCESS, this table was stored by TCRdb with only in-frame sequences that have V and J called. A share of the clones is absent; for the studies checked, an unresolved V gene accounts for under half, and the remainder has no known explanation. The D gene and trimming were derived from the DNA, and the V and J assignments and clone size from that table. Counted in this sample were around 480,000 clones; around 89% of them appeared once. Roughly 12% of the sample is taken by the ten largest.

The CDR3 sequence holds 10 residues, the cysteine and phenylalanine included. The kept DNA is CDR3 alone, 30 bases in frame from the first base. V is clipped by 3 bases and J by 13 bases, and the sequence between their germline boundaries is 7 bases long. CDR1 SNHLY and CDR2 FYNNEI were looked up in the germline V gene. At one collaborating source in Seattle, patients were enrolled during active infection and were followed longitudinally through the course of disease. The collaborating institutions used their own protocols to collect whole blood in K2EDTA tubes. Collaborator samples were shipped for TCRbeta analysis as frozen whole blood, isolated PBMCs, or DNA extracted from either sample type.

The sequencing sample was made of peripheral blood. This receptor was identified in a woman between 45 and 60 years old with COVID-19, enrolled during active disease. This chain is built from TRBV2 and TRBJ2-1; matching of 5 bases hints at TRBD1 as the D gene. For the CDR3, the sequence is CASSDRVQFF. The nucleotide sequence is given as TGTGCCAGCAGTGACAGGGTTCAGTTCTTC.